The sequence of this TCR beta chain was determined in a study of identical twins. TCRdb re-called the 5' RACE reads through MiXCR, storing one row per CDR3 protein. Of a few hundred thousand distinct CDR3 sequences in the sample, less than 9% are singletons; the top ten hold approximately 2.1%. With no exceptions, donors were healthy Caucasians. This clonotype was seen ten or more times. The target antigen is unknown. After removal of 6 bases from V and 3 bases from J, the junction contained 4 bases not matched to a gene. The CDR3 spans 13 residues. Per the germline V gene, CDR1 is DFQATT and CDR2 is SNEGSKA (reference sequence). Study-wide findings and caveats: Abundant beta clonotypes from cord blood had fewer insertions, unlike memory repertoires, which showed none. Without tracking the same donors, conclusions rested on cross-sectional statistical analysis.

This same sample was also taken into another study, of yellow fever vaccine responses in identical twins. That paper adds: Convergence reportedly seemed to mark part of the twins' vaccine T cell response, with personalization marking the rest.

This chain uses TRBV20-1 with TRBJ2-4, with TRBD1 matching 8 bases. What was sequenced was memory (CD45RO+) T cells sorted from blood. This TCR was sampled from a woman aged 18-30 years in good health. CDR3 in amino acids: CSAKTGGKNIQYF. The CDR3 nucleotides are TGCAGTGCCAAAACAGGGGGCAAAAACATTCAGTACTTC.